The next 6 T cell receptor beta chains were all read from a single sample in a study of beta chain features in type 1 diabetes. Expressed TCRB transcripts were sequenced, since all the RNA that had been isolated was reverse transcribed. Sequencing was performed with immunoSEQ multiplex PCR; in TCRdb, only in-frame clones are kept and a portion is missing. The sample contains 150,000 to 190,000 clones, roughly 8% of which appear only once. The sample taken for sequencing was central memory CD4+ T cells from blood. Every receptor here comes from a man between 18 and 29 years old in good health.

The rearrangement uses TRBV28 and TRBJ2-7, with 7 bases aligning to TRBD1. The CDR3 is made up of 16 amino acids. Germline CDR1 and CDR2: MDHEN and SYDVKM. V trimming: 5 bases; J trimming: 0 bases; junction bases outside the gene matches: 10. The CDR3 loop is CASSPPETGSSYEQYF. The CDR3 DNA reads TGTGCCAGCAGTCCCCCCGAGACAGGGAGCTCCTACGAGCAGTACTTC.

This rearrangement joins TRBV7-9 to TRBJ1-1; a possible D gene is TRBD1 (6 bases). This CDR3 is 14 amino acids long. From germline, CDR1 is SEHNR and CDR2 FQNEAQ (reference sequence). The V gene lost 4 bases and the J gene lost 1 base, with 10 bases spanning the gap. CDR3: CASSYGQSNTEAFF. The CDR3 coding sequence is TGTGCCAGCAGCTACGGACAGTCGAACACTGAAGCTTTCTTT. Using reference TRBV7-9 and TRBJ1-1 for the parts outside the CDR3, the full variable domain is DTGVSQNPRHKITKRGQNVTFRCDPISEHNRLYWYRQTLGQGPEFLTYFQNEAQLEKSRLLSDRFSAERPKGSFSTLEIQRTEQGDSAMYLCASSYGQSNTEAFFGQGTRLTVV.

The table lists this clone with a few counts. The junction does not match germline at one end; this may be a read error. The V and J genes are TRBV9 and TRBJ2-3; 10 nucleotides align to TRBD2. Germline V gives CDR1 SGDLS, CDR2 YYNGEE. The CDR3 has 15 residues. The chain's CDR3 is CASNVGLADTDTQYF. Here the CDR3 DNA reads TGTGCCAGCAACGTAGGACTAGCGGACACAGATACGCAGTATTTT.

This chain connects TRBV7-3 to TRBJ2-1; 10 bases map to TRBD2. The V gene's germline CDR1 is SGHTA and CDR2 FQGTGA. The CDR3 extends over 15 amino acids. The V and J ends lost 2 bases and 10 bases, in that order; junction bases with no gene match: 8. CDR3: CASSLLAGVPGEQFF. For the CDR3, the DNA is TGTGCCAGCAGCTTACTAGCGGGGGTCCCCGGAGAGCAGTTCTTC.

This chain joins TRBV21-1 and TRBJ1-5; TRBD1, the table's D call, lacks a check against the DNA. TRBV21-1 is a pseudogene locus. This CDR3 has 15 amino acids. The CDR3 DNA is TGTGCCAGCAGCAGGAGGGACAGGACAAATCAGCCCCAGCATTTT. Protein sequence: CASSRRDRTNQPQHF.

This clone was found a few times. The chain employs TRBV5-1 and TRBJ2-5; TRBD2 is a possible D gene (6 bases). With 6 bases removed from V and 1 base from J, the gap between germline ends came to 16 bases. Germline CDR1 is SGHRS and CDR2 is YFSETQ. The CDR3 has 15 residues. CDR3 bases: TGCGCCAGCACCGACTTTAGCGGTCGCCAAGAGACCCAGTACTTC. Protein: CASTDFSGRQETQYF.